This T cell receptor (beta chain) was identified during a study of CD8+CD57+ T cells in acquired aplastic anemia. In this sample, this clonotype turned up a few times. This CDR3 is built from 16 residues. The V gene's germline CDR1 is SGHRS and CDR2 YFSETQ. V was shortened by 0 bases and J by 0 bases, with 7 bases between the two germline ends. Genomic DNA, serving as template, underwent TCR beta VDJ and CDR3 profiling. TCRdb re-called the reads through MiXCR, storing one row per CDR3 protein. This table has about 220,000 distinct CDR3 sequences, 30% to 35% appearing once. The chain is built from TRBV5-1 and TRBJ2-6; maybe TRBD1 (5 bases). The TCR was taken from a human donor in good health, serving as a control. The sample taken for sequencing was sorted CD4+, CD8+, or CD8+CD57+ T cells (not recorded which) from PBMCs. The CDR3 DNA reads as TGCGCCAGCAGCTTGGAGGGGTTCTCTGGGGCCAACGTCCTGACTTTC. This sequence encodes CASSLEGFSGANVLTF.